The 14 T cell receptor beta chains in this list originate from one sample, sequenced in a study of identical twins. TCRdb processed the 5' RACE reads anew with MiXCR; each CDR3 protein has one entry. The data hold a few hundred thousand distinct CDR3 sequences, with approximately 24% observed a single time. This sample also appeared in a second study, on T cells expressing NK-cell markers.

The source material was CD4+ T cells sorted from blood. These receptor sequences come from a young woman in good health.

The chain links TRBV20-1 to TRBJ2-3; D unclear. Germline CDR1 and CDR2: DFQATT and SNEGSKA (reference sequence). This CDR3 spans 11 amino acids. Trimming took 7 bases from V and 1 from J, leaving 6 bases between them. CDR3 region: CSGSRTDTQYF. DNA for the CDR3: TGCAGTGGTTCTCGCACAGATACGCAGTATTTT.

The CDR3 is CASSRTAGGEKLFF. CDR3 DNA: TGCGCCAGCAGCCGGACAGCGGGCGGAGAAAAACTGTTTTTT. This chain links TRBV4-3 with TRBJ1-4, with TRBD1 as a possible D gene (6 bases). The CDR3 is 14 amino acids. Germline lookup yields CDR1 LGHNA and CDR2 YSLEER. The V end lost 4 bases, the J end lost 8 bases, and 14 bases lay between the germline ends.

Ten or more counts support this clonotype. The chain couples TRBV29-1 to TRBJ1-1, with 7 bases matching TRBD1. CDR3 length: 13 amino acids. Germline-derived CDR1 and CDR2 are SQVTM and ANQGSEA. V lost 6 bases, J lost 1 base, and 5 bases stayed unmatched. The CDR3 sequence: CSVRGQPNTEAFF. Here the CDR3 DNA reads TGCAGCGTGCGGGGACAGCCGAACACTGAAGCTTTCTTT.

Many counts were recorded for this clonotype. The chain carries TRBV5-1 and TRBJ2-3, with D tentatively TRBD1 or TRBD2 (5 bases each). This CDR3 comprises 13 residues. Germline loops: CDR1 SGHRS, CDR2 YFSETQ. Trimming removed 3 bases at V and 2 bases at J, with 7 bases between. The chain's CDR3 is CASSWDHTDTQYF. CDR3 nucleotide sequence: TGCGCCAGCAGCTGGGACCACACAGATACGCAGTATTTT.

The CDR3 region has the DNA TGCAGTGCTCGACAGCCCATGGGCGAGCAGTACTTC. Protein: CSARQPMGEQYF. The chain is built from TRBV20-1 and TRBJ2-7; possibly TRBD1 for D (5 bases). Germline assignment: CDR1 DFQATT and CDR2 SNEGSKA (reference sequence). The CDR3 is 12 amino acids. With 5 bases removed from V and 6 bases from J, the gap between germline ends came to 14 bases.

V is TRBV10-3 and J is TRBJ2-3, with 7 bases lining up with TRBD1. Germline V gives CDR1 ENHRY, CDR2 SYGVKD. Trimming removed 8 bases from V and 10 bases from J; junction bases left unmatched: 3. The CDR3 sequence is 10 residues long. CDR3 residues: CAIGTDAQYF. In DNA form, the CDR3 reads TGTGCCATCGGGACAGACGCGCAGTATTTT.

The chain is built from TRBV12-3 or TRBV12-4 and TRBJ2-1; the D gene is possibly TRBD1 (5 bases). CDR3 length: 15 residues. The germline V and J ends were trimmed by 5 bases and 1 base, with 12 bases remaining between them. The CDR3 DNA follows: TGTGCCAGCAGTCCCGGACATGAGTCCTACAATGAGCAGTTCTTC. Its translation: CASSPGHESYNEQFF.

This clonotype was counted a few times. The chain carries TRBV5-6 and TRBJ2-1; TRBD1 aligns across 9 bases. The germline V gene has CDR1 SGHDT and CDR2 YYEEEE. V lost 4 bases and J lost 3; bases outside the gene matches: 11. The CDR3 is 17 residues long. CDR3 sequence: CASSRDRAGYGYNEQFF. The CDR3 bases are TGTGCCAGCAGCCGGGACAGGGCGGGGTATGGCTACAATGAGCAGTTCTTC.

In this sample, this clonotype turned up a few times. V and J are TRBV4-3 and TRBJ2-5; D possibly uses TRBD1 or TRBD2 (6 bases each). Trimming took 4 bases from V and 5 from J, leaving 11 bases between them. CDR3 length: 13 residues. Germline CDR1 is LGHNA and CDR2 is YSLEER. In nucleotides, the CDR3 is TGCGCCAGCAGCCGACAGGAGGGGGAGACCCAGTACTTC. Amino acid sequence: CASSRQEGETQYF.

The chain links TRBV6-1 to TRBJ1-2, with 7 nucleotides matching TRBD1. Germline V CDR1 and CDR2: MNHNS, SASEGT. The CDR3 is 13 residues long. V gave up 6 bases and J gave up 4 bases; unmatched junction bases: 5. CDR3 bases: TGTGCCAGCAGCCGGGACAGTTCCTATGGCTACACCTTC. Translating gives CASSRDSSYGYTF.

The CDR3 here is CASFERDRGGYGYTF. The CDR3, as DNA: TGTGCCAGCTTCGAGCGGGACAGGGGCGGCTATGGCTACACCTTC. J is TRBJ1-2 and V is TRBV28, with TRBD1 matching over 10 bases. V was pared by 8 bases and J by 4 bases, with 10 bases of the junction left unmatched. Germline-derived CDR1 and CDR2 are MDHEN and SYDVKM. The CDR3 is made up of 15 amino acids.

The chain recombines TRBV12-3 or TRBV12-4 with TRBJ2-7; 7 positions agree with TRBD2. This CDR3 spans 16 amino acids. The trim removed 2 bases at V and 2 bases at J, leaving 9 bases unmatched. CDR3 DNA: TGTGCCAGCAGTTTAACGCGGGGGAGCGGAGCCTACGAGCAGTACTTC. Translation: CASSLTRGSGAYEQYF.

This chain connects TRBV12-3 or TRBV12-4 to TRBJ1-6; D ambiguous. The CDR3 spans 13 residues. Trimming left V 2 bases short and J 10 bases short, with 9 bases between. CDR3 protein: CASSLSSGSPLHF. The CDR3 DNA sequence: TGTGCCAGCAGTTTAAGCTCTGGATCACCCCTCCACTTT.

This clonotype was seen more than once but under ten times. The V gene is TRBV7-6, the J gene TRBJ2-2; D gene uncertain. V dropped 5 bases and J dropped 7 bases, with 26 bases sitting between them. The CDR3 sequence is 18 residues long. From germline, CDR1 is SGHVS and CDR2 FNYEAQ. CDR3 DNA sequence: TGTGCCAGCAGCCCCGAAATACGGGCCGTCAAAGGATACGGGGAGCTGTTTTTT. Its translation is CASSPEIRAVKGYGELFF. The full variable domain, its missing parts supplied by reference TRBV7-6 and TRBJ2-2, is GAGVSQSPRYKVTKRGQDVALRCDPISGHVSLYWYRQALGQGPEFLTYFNYEAQQDKSGLPNDRFSAERPEGSISTLTIQRTEQRDSAMYRCASSPEIRAVKGYGELFFGEGSRLTVL.